The present T cell receptor beta chain was sequenced within a study of shared clonotypes between healthy human individuals. The investigators split CD4+ cells into a CD45RA+ naive subset and a CD45RA-negative memory subset. Germline loops: CDR1 SGHAT, CDR2 FQNNGV. The V segment lost 1 base and the J segment 5 bases; nucleotides outside the gene matches: 11. The CDR3 is 19 residues long. Regarding this clone: The antigen remains undetermined.

Roughly 30,000 T cell genomes (around 190 ng DNA) went into each sorted-subset replicate. Authors' data handling: Sequence data from immunoSEQ were junction-only and lacked quality scores; consequently, filtering differed. The protocol was immunoSEQ multiplex PCR, while the TCRdb copy is restricted to in-frame clones and leaves out a portion. Clone size and the V and J calls come from that table; the DNA yielded D and trimming. The profile shows roughly 1,600,000 clones, about 98.5% of them singletons. Study findings and constraints: Compared with memory subsets, naive subsets generally had larger estimated richness.

Input material: naive CD4+ T cells sorted from blood. The subset denotes: CD45RA+ positively selected. The genes are TRBV11-2 and TRBJ2-1; 13 positions match TRBD2. The source is a man aged 25 to 45 in good health. The CDR3 DNA follows: TGTGCCAGCAGCTTAGTCGTACTAGCGGGAGGGATCAGGGACAATGAGCAGTTCTTC. It translates to CASSLVVLAGGIRDNEQFF. Full variable domain (remainder filled in from reference TRBV11-2 and TRBJ2-1): EAGVAQSPRYKIIEKRQSVAFWCNPISGHATLYWYQQILGQGPKLLIQFQNNGVVDDSQLPKDRFSAERLKGVDSTLKIQPAKLEDSAVYLCASSLVVLAGGIRDNEQFFGPGTRLTVL.